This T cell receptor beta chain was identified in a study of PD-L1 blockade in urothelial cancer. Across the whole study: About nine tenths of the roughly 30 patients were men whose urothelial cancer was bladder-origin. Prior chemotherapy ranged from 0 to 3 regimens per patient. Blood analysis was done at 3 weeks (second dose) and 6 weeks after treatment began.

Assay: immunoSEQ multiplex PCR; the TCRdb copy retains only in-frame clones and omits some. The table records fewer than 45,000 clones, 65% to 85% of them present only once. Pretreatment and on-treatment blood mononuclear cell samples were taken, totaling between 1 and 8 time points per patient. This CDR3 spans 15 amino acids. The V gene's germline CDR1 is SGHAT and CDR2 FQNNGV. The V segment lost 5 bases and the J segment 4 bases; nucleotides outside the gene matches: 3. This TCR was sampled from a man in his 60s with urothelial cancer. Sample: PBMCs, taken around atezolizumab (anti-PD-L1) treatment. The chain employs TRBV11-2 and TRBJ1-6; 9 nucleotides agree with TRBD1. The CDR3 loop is CASSPGTGYNSPLHF. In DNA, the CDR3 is TGTGCCAGCAGCCCGGGGACAGGGTATAATTCACCCCTCCACTTT.